This TCR beta chain was identified during a study of response to subunit inactivated influenza vaccine. The sample holds one count of this clonotype. TCRdb used MiXCR to reprocess the RT-PCR reads, holding one entry per CDR3 protein. In the table there are over 400,000 distinct CDR3 sequences, roughly 9.7% of which are singletons. V lost 7 bases and J lost 2; bases outside the gene matches: 3. The CDR3 consists of 13 residues. In germline, CDR1 is MNHNS, CDR2 SASEGT. This specimen consisted of PBMCs from blood, obtained 45 days after vaccination. The chain uses TRBV6-1 and TRBJ2-7; 9 nucleotides line up with TRBD2. The source is a middle-aged man who received an inactivated influenza vaccine. DNA of the CDR3: TGTGCCAGCAATGCGGGGGGGACCTACGAGCAGTACTTC. It is translated as CASNAGGTYEQYF.